This T cell receptor (beta chain) originates from a study of a mutant IDH1 vaccine in newly diagnosed glioma. The data were produced by immunoSEQ multiplex PCR, yet TCRdb's version contains in-frame clones alone and is incomplete. The table has approximately 47,000 clones, 88% seen once; the top ten hold around 5.7%. This clone showed up just a few times. The antigen remains unidentified. Time point reported: week 35, safety follow-up. The content of each vaccine dose was 300 ug of mutant IDH1 20-mer peptide, and topical imiquimod accompanied it. Germline V gene lookup returns CDR1 LNHDA and CDR2 SQIVND (reference sequence). This CDR3 contains 14 residues. Trimming left V 1 base short and J 2 bases short, with 7 bases between.

This receptor was taken from a middle-aged woman with glioma. Here the sequenced sample was PBMCs, taken from a glioma patient whose treatment included an IDH1 peptide vaccine. The rearrangement links TRBV19 to TRBJ2-3; no firm D call. CDR3 protein: CASSIAGTTDTQYF. CDR3 sequence (DNA): TGTGCCAGTAGTATAGCCGGAACCACAGATACGCAGTATTTT.